This T cell receptor (beta chain) was sequenced in a study of graft-versus-host responses after intestinal transplantation. Study at large: Anti-thymocyte globulin induction, then tacrolimus and steroids for about 3 years, went to all recipients.

Points from the study as a whole: Early post-transplant falls in HvG clones accompanied the peak levels of circulating GvH clones. GvH clones appeared in recipient marrow, some first in ileum or blood.

Method: immunoSEQ multiplex PCR; TCRdb's copy keeps in-frame clones and lacks some. In the table there are approximately 20,000 clones, 86% of which are singletons. This CDR3 has 16 amino acids. Looked up from germline, CDR1 is SGHNT and CDR2 is YYREEE (reference sequence). The germline V and J ends were trimmed by 0 bases and 6 bases, with 18 bases remaining between them. With respect to this clone: Its antigen is unidentified.

The sequence was collected from a human patient who received an intestinal transplant, so some T cells may come from the graft donor. This material consisted of PBMCs, taken 230 to 240 days after intestinal transplant. This chain uses TRBV5-4 with TRBJ1-1, with D perhaps TRBD1 (6 bases). The CDR3, as DNA: TGTGCCAGCAGCTTGGTCGGGGGCGACATGAGGCCTGAAGCTTTCTTT. Protein: CASSLVGGDMRPEAFF.